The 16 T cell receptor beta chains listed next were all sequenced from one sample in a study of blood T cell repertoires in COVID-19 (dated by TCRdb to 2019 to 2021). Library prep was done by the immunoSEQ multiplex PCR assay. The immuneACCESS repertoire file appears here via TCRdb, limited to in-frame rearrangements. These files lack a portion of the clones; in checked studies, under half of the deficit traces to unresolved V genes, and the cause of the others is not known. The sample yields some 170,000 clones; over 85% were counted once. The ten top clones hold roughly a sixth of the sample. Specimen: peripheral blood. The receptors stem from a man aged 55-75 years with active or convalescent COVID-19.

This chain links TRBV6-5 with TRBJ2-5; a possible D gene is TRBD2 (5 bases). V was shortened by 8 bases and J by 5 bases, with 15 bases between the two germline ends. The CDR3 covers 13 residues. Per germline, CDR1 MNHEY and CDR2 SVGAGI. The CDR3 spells CASHGLIGETQYF. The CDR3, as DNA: TGTGCCAGCCATGGACTCATCGGGGAGACCCAGTACTTC.

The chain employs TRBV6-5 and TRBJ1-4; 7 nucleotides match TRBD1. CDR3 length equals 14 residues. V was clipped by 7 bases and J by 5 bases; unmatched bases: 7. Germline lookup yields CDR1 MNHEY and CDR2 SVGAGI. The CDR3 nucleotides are TGTGCCAGCACCGGGACAGTAAAAAATGAAAAACTGTTTTTT. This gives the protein CASTGTVKNEKLFF.

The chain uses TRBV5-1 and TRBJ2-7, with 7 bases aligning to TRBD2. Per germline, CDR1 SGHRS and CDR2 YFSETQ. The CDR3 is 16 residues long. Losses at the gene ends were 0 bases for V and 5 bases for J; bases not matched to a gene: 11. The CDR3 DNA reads TGCGCCAGCAGCTTGGAGATCGCGGGAGTCCAAAACGAGCAGTACTTC. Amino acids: CASSLEIAGVQNEQYF.

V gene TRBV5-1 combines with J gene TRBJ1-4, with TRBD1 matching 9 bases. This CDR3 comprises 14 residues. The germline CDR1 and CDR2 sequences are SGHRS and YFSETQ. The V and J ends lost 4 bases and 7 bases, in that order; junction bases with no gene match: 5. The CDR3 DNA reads TGCGCCAGCAGCCCCGGGACAGGGAGTGAAAAACTGTTTTTT. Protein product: CASSPGTGSEKLFF.

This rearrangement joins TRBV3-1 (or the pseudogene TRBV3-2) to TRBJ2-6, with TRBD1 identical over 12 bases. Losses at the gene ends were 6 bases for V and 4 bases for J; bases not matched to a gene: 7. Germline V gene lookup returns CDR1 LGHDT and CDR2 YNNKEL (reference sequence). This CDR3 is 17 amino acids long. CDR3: CASRPWDRGPGANVLTF. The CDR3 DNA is TGTGCCAGCAGACCATGGGACAGGGGGCCGGGGGCCAACGTCCTGACTTTC.

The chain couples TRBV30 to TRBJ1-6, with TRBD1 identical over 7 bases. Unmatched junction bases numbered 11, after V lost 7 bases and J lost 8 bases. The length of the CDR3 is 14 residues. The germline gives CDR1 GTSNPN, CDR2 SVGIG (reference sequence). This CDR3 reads CASVSEQGDSPLHF. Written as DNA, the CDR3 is TGTGCCTCAGTTAGTGAGCAGGGGGATTCACCCCTCCACTTT.

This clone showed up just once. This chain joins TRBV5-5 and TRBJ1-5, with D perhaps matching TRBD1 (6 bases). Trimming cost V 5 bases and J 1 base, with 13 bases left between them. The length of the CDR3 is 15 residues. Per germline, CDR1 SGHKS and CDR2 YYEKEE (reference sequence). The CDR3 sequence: CASRRTGSSNQPQHF. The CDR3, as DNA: TGTGCCAGCAGGCGAACAGGGTCAAGCAATCAGCCCCAGCATTTT.

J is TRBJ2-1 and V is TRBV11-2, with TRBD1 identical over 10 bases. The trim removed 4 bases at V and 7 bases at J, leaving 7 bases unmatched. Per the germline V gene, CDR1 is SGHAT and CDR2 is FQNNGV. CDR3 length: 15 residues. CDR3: CASSSGQGGLNEQFF. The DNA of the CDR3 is TGTGCCAGCAGCTCAGGACAGGGGGGGTTGAATGAGCAGTTCTTC.

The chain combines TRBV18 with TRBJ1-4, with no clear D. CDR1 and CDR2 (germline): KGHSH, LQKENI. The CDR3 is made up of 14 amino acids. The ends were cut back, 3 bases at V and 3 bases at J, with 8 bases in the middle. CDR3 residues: CASSPGMPNEKLFF. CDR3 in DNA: TGTGCCAGCTCACCGGGCATGCCTAATGAAAAACTGTTTTTT.

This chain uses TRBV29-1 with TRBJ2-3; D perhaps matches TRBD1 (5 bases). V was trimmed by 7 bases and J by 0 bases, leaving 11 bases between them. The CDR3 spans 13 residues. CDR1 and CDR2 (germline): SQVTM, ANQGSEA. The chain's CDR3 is CSEWAGSTDTQYF. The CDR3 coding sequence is TGCAGCGAATGGGCAGGGAGCACAGATACGCAGTATTTT.

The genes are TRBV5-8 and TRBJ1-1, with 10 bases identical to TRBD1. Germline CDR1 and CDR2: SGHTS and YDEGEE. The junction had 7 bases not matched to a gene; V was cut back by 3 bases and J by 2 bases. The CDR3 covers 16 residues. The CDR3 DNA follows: TGTGCCAGCAGCTACCGGGACAGGGGTATCAACACTGAAGCTTTCTTT. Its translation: CASSYRDRGINTEAFF.

CDR3 amino acids: CASSSQRNQPQHF. The DNA for the CDR3 is TGTGCCAGCAGTTCCCAGCGTAATCAGCCCCAGCATTTT. This chain connects TRBV6-5 to TRBJ1-5, with D unclear. Per the germline V gene, CDR1 is MNHEY and CDR2 is SVGAGI. Trimming pared 4 bases from V and 4 bases from J, leaving 8 bases between. This CDR3 comprises 13 residues.

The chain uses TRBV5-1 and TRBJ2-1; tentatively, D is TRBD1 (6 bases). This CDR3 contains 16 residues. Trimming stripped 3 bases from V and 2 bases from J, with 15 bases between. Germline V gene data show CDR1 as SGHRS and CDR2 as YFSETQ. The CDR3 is CASSSGRTVTYNEQFF. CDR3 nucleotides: TGCGCCAGCAGCTCGGGTCGGACAGTTACCTACAATGAGCAGTTCTTC. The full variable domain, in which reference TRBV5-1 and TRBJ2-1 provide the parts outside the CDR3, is KAGVTQTPRYLIKTRGQQVTLSCSPISGHRSVSWYQQTPGQGLQFLFEYFSETQRNKGNFPGRFSGRQFSNSRSEMNVSTLELGDSALYLCASSSGRTVTYNEQFFGPGTRLTVL.

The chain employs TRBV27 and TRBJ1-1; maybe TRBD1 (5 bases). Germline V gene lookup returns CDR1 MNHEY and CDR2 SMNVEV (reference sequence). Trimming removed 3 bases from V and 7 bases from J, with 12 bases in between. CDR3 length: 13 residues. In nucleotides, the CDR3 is TGTGCCAGCAGTTTTGCAGGGCGTAATGAAGCTTTCTTT. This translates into CASSFAGRNEAFF.

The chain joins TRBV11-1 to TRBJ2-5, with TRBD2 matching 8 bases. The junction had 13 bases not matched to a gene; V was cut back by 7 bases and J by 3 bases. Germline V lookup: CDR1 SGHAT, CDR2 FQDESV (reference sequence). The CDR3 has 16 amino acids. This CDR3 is CASIPLWLAGKETQYF. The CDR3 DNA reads TGTGCCAGCATCCCTTTATGGCTAGCGGGTAAAGAGACCCAGTACTTC.

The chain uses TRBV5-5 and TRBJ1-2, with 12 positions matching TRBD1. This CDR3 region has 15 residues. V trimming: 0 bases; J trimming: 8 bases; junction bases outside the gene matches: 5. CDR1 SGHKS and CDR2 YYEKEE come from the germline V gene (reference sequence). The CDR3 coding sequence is TGTGCCAGCAGCTTGGCCGCCGGGACAGGGGGCGGCTACACCTTC. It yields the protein CASSLAAGTGGGYTF.